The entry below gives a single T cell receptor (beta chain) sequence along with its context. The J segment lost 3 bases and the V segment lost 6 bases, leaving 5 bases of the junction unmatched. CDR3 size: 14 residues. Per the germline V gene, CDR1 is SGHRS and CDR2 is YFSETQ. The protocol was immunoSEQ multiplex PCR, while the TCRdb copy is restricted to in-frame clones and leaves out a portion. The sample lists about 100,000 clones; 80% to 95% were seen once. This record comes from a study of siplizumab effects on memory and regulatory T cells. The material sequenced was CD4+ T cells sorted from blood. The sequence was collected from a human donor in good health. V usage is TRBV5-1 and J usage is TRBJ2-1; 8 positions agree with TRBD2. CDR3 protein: CASNGGAVYNEQFF. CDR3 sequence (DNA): TGCGCCAGCAACGGGGGGGCGGTCTACAATGAGCAGTTCTTC.